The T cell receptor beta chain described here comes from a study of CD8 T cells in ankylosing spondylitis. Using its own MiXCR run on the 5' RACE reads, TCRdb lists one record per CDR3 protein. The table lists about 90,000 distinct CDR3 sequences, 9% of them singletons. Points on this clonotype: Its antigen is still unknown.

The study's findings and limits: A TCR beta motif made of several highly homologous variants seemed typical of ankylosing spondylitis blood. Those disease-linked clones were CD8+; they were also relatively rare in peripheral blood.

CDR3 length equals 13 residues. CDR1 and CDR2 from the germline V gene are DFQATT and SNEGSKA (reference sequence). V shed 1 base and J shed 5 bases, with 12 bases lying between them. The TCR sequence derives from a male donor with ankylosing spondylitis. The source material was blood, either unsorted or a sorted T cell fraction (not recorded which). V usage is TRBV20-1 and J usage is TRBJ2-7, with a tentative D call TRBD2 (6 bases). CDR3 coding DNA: TGCAGTGCTAGAGTGGGGGGACCCGACGAGCAGTACTTC. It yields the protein CSARVGGPDEQYF.